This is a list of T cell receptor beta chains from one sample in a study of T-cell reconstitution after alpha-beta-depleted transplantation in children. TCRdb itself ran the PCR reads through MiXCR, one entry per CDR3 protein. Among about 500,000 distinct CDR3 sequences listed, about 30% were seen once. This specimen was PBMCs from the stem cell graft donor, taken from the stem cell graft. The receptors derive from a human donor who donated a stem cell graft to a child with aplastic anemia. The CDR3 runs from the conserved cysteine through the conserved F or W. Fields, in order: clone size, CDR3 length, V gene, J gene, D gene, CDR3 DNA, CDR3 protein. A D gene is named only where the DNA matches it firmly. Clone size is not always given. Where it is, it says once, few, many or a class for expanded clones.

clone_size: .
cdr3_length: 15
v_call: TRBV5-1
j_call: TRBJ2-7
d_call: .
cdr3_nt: TGCGCCAGCAGCTTGGCGGGCGGCAGTAACTACGAGCAGTACTTC
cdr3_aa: CASSLAGGSNYEQYF

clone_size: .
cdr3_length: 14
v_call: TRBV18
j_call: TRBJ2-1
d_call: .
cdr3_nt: TGTGCCAGCTCACCAGACGGGGTCCTCCATGAGCAGTTCTTC
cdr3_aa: CASSPDGVLHEQFF

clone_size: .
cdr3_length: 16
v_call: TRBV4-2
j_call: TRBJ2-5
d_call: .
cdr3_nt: TGTGCCAGCAGCCAATCGGGACATCCTTCGGGAGAGACCCAGTACTTC
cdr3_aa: CASSQSGHPSGETQYF

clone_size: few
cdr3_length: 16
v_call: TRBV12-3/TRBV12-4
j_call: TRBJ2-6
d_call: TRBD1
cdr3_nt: TGTGCCAGCAGTCGGACAGGCGCCTCTGGGGCCAACGTCCTGACTTTC
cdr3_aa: CASSRTGASGANVLTF

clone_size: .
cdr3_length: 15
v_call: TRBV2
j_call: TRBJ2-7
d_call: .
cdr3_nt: TGTGCCAGCAGTGATGAGGGTCCGAGCGCCTACGAGCAGTACTTC
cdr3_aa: CASSDEGPSAYEQYF

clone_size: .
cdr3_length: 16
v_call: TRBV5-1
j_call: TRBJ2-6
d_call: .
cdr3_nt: TGCGCCAGCAGCTTCCAGGCAGGGACTGGGGCCAACGTCCTGACTTTC
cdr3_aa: CASSFQAGTGANVLTF

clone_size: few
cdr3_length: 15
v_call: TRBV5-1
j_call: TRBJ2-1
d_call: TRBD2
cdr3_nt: TGCGCCAGCAGCTTGACTAGCGGGAGGGGGAATGAGCAGTTCTTC
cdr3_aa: CASSLTSGRGNEQFF

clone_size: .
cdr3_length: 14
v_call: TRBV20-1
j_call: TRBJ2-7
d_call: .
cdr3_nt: TGCAGTGCTAGCCAGCGGGTGAGCTCCTACGAGCAGTACTTC
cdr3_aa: CSASQRVSSYEQYF

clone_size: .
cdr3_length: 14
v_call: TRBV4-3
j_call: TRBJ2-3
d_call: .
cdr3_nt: TGCGCCAGCAGCCAAGGAGAGGGAGGAGATACGCAGTATTTT
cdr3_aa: CASSQGEGGDTQYF

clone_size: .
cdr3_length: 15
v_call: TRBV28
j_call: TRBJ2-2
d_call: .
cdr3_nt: TGTGCCAGCAGTTTATTGGGGCTGGACACCGGGGAGCTGTTTTTT
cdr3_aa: CASSLLGLDTGELFF

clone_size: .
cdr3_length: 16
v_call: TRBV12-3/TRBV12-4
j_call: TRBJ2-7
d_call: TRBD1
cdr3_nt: TGTGCCAGCAGTCCGGGCGACAGGGGGAGATCCTACGAGCAGTACTTC
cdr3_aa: CASSPGDRGRSYEQYF

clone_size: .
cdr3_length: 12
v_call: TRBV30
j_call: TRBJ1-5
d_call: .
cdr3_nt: TGTGCCTGGAGTGTAGGGAGTCAGCCCCAGCATTTT
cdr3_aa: CAWSVGSQPQHF

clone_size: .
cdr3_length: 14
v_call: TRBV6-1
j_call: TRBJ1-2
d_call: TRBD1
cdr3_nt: TGTGCCAGCAGTGAGACAGGGTTTGCCTATGGCTACACCTTC
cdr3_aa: CASSETGFAYGYTF

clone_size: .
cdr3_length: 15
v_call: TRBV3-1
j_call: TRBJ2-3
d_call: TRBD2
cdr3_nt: TGTGCCAGCAGCTCGACTAGCGGGAGACGAGATACGCAGTATTTT
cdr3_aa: CASSSTSGRRDTQYF

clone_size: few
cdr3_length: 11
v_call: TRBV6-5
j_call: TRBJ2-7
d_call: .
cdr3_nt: TGTGCCAGCAGCCCCCCAGACGAGCAGTACTTC
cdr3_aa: CASSPPDEQYF

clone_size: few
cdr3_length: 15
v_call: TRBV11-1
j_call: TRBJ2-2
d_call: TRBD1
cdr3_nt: TGTGCCAGCAGCTACTCCGGGACAGTCACCGGGGAGCTGTTTTTT
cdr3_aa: CASSYSGTVTGELFF

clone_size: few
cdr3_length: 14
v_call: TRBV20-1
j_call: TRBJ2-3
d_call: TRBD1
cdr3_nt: TGCAGTGCCCTCGGACAGGGCGGCACAGATACGCAGTATTTT
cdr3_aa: CSALGQGGTDTQYF

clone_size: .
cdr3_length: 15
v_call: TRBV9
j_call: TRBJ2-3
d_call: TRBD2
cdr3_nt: TGTGCCAGCAGCGTCGGCGGGAGAACTGCAGATACGCAGTATTTT
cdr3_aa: CASSVGGRTADTQYF

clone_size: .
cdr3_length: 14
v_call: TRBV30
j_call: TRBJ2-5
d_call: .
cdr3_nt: TGTGCCTGGAGTGTGATCGGAGGGAGGGAGACCCAGTACTTC
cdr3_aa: CAWSVIGGRETQYF

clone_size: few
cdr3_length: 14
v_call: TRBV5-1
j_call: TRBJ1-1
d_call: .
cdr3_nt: TGCGCCAGCAGCCCCCAGGCGGGGCAGAATGAAGCTTTCTTT
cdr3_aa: CASSPQAGQNEAFF

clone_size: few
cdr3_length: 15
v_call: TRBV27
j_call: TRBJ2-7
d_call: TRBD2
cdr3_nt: TGTGCCAGCAGTTCAACCGCCCCCGGGGGGGACGAGCAGTACTTC
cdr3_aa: CASSSTAPGGDEQYF

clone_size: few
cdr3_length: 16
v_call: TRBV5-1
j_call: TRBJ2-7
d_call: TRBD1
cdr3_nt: TGCGCCAGCAGCTCCCTAAGGGACAGGGGCTCCTACGAGCAGTACTTC
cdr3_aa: CASSSLRDRGSYEQYF

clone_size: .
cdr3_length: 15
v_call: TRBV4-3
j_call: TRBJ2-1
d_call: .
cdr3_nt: TGCGCCAGCAGCCAATATGTCGGGCTGGGCAATGAGCAGTTCTTC
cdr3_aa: CASSQYVGLGNEQFF

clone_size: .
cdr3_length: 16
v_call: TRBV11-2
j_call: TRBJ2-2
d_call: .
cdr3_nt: TGTGCCAGCTGCGATGTGGGCCAGGGGAACACCGGGGAGCTGTTTTTT
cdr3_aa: CASCDVGQGNTGELFF

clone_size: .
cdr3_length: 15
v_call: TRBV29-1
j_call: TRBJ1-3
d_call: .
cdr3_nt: TGCAGCGTTGATTCTGGATCGGGGGCTGGAAACACCATATATTTT
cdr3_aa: CSVDSGSGAGNTIYF

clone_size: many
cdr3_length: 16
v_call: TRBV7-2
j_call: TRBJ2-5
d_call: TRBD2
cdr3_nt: TGTGCCAGCAGCCCCGAACTAGCGGGAGTAATGAAGACCCAGTACTTC
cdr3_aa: CASSPELAGVMKTQYF

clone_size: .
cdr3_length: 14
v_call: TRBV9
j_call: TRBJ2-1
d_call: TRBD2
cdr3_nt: TGTGCCAGCAGCGAGGCGGGAGGGCATAATGAGCAGTTCTTC
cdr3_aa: CASSEAGGHNEQFF

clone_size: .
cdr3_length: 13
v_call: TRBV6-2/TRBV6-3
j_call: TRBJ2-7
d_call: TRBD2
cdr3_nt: TGTGCCATCACAGGGACTAGCGGCTACGAGCAGTACTTC
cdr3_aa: CAITGTSGYEQYF

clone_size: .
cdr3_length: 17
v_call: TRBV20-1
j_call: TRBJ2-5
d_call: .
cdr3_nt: TGCAGTGCTAGGCTAGTTTTGGGACGGGCGAGGAGGGAGACCCAGTACTTC
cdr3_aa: CSARLVLGRARRETQYF

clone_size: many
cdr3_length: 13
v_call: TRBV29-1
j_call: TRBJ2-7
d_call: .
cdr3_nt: TGCAGCGTTGAAGACTGGGACTCCTACGAGCAGTACTTC
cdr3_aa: CSVEDWDSYEQYF

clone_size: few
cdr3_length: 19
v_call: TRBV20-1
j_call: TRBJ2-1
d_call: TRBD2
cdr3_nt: TGCAGTGCTAGAGGGCCCCCGACTAGCGGGATCAGCTCCTACAATGAGCAGTTCTTC
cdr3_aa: CSARGPPTSGISSYNEQFF

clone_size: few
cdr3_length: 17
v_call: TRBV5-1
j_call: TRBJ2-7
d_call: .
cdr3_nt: TGCGCCAGCAGCTTGGGTATGGCTGAGTACGCGTCCTACGAGCAGTACTTC
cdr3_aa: CASSLGMAEYASYEQYF

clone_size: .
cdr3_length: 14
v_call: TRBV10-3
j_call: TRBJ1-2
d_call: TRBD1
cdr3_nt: TGTGCCATCAGTGATCTGGACAGGACGGGAGGCTACACCTTC
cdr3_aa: CAISDLDRTGGYTF

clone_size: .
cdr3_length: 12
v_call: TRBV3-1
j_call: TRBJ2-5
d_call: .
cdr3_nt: TGTGCCAGCAGGGGAGAGGCGAAGACCCAGTACTTC
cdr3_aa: CASRGEAKTQYF

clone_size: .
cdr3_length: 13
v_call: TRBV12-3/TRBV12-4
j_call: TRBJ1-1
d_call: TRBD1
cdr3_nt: TGTGCCAGCACCTTCTTGACAGGGCGGGAGGCTTTCTTT
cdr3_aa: CASTFLTGREAFF

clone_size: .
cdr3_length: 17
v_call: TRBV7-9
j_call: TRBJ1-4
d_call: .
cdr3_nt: TGTGCCAGCAGCGGCGACCGGACAGAAGCCCTTAATGAAAAACTGTTTTTT
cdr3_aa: CASSGDRTEALNEKLFF

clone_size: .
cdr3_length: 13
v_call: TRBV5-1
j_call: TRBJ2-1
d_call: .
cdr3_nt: TGCGCCAGCAGCTTTGACGTTGCCGCCTCCTTGATCTTC
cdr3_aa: CASSFDVAASLIF

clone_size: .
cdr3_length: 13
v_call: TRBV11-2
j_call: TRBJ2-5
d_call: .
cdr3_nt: TGTGCCAGCAGCTTCCGTCTGGAGGAGACCCAGTACTTC
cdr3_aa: CASSFRLEETQYF

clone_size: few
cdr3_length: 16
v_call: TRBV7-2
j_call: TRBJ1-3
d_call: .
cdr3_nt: TGTGCCAGCAGCCCCGGGCAGGGCTACTCTGGAAACACCATATATTTT
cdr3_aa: CASSPGQGYSGNTIYF

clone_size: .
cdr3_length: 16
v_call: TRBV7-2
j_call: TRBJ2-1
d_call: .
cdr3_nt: TGTGCCAGCAGCCCCCCGGGTCCCCTAGGAGTGAATGAGCAGTTCTTC
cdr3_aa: CASSPPGPLGVNEQFF

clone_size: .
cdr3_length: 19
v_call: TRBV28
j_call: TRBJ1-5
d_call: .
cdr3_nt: TGTGCCAGCAGTTTAACGCCCGACTGGGGGGTGGGGATGGATCAGCCCCAGCATTTT
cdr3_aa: CASSLTPDWGVGMDQPQHF

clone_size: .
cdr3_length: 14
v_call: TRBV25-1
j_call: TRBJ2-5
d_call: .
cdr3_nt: TGTGCCAGCAGTGAACGGGGCAGCCAAGAGACCCAGTACTTC
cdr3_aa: CASSERGSQETQYF

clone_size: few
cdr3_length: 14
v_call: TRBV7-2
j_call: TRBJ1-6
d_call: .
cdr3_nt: TGTGCCAGCAGCCCTGGACTATATAATTCACCCCTCCACTTT
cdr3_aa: CASSPGLYNSPLHF

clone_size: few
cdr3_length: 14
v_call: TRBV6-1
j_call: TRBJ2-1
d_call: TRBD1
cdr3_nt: TGTGCCAGCAGTGTAAACAGGGGGCGCTATGAGCAGTTCTTC
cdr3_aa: CASSVNRGRYEQFF

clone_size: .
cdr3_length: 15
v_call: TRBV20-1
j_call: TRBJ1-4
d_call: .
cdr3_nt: TGCAGTGCTAGTTCACGGTATCGGGCTAATGAAAAACTGTTTTTT
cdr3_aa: CSASSRYRANEKLFF

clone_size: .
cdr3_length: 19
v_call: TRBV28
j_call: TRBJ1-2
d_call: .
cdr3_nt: TGTGCCAGCAGTACTGGCTGGTTGGCCGTAGGAAATCGGGCCTATGGCTACACCTTC
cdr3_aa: CASSTGWLAVGNRAYGYTF

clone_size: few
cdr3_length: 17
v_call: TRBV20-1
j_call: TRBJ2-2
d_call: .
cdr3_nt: TGCAGTGCTAACATCGTCGGGGGCCCTCCGAACACCGGGGAGCTGTTTTTT
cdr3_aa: CSANIVGGPPNTGELFF

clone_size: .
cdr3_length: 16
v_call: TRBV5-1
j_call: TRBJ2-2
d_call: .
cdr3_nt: TGCGCCAGCAGCATAACTGACAGGCGAAACACCGGGGAGCTGTTTTTT
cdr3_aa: CASSITDRRNTGELFF

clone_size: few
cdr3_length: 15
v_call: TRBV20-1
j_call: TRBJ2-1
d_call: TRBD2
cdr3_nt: TGCAGTGCTAGAGATCCGTGGGAGGGCCAGAATGAGCAGTTCTTC
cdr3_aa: CSARDPWEGQNEQFF

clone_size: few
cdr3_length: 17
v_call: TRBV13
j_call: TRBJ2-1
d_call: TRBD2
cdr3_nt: TGTGCCAGCAGCTTCCGATCTAGCGGGCGACCTGGCAATGAGCAGTTCTTC
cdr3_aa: CASSFRSSGRPGNEQFF

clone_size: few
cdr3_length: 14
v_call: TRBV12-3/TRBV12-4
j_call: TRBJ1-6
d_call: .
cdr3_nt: TGTGCCAGCAGTTTTGGGGAGTATAATTCACCCCTCCACTTT
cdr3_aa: CASSFGEYNSPLHF

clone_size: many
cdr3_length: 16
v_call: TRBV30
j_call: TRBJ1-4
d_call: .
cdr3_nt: TGTGCCTGGAGTGTACTCGCGAGCACAGCCAATGAAAAACTGTTTTTT
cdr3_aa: CAWSVLASTANEKLFF

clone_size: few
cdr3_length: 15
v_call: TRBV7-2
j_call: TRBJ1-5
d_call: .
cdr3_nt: TGTGCCAGCAGCTTAGCGCCCGGGGACGGTCAGCCCCAGCATTTT
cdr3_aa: CASSLAPGDGQPQHF